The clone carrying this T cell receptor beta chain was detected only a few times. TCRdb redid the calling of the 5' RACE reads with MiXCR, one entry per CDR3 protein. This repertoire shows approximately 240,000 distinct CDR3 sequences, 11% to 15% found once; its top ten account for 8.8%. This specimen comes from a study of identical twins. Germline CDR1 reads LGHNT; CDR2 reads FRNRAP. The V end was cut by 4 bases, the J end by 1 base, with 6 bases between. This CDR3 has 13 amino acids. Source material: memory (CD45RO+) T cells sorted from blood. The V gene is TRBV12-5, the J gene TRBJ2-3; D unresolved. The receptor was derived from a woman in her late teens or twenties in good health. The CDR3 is CASGSSGTDTQYF. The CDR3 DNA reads TGTGCTAGTGGTTCCAGCGGCACAGATACGCAGTATTTT.